This is a list of T cell receptor beta chains from one sample in a study of blood T cell repertoires in COVID-19. TCRdb's table, derived via immunoSEQ multiplex PCR, lists solely in-frame clones and lacks some. The sample includes about 240,000 clones, roughly 86% seen only once; the top ten take 5.5% to 7.5%. The sample comprised peripheral blood. The source of these receptors is a woman in her 70s with active or convalescent COVID-19. Each CDR3 is given with its conserved first and last residue.

J gene	V gene	CDR3 protein
TRBJ2-1	TRBV9	CASSVRTVTYNEQFF
TRBJ2-2	TRBV19	CASSIRGTGELFF
TRBJ1-3	TRBV7-2	CASSSYRGQTGNTIYF
TRBJ2-3	TRBV29-1	CSVLDSPLTDTQYF
TRBJ2-1	TRBV5-8	CASRTDREVVREQFF
TRBJ2-5	TRBV10-3	CATRDRNQYQETQYF
TRBJ2-7	TRBV7-2	CASSLAQYEQYF
TRBJ1-6	TRBV6-5	CASSYVYKGDSPLHF
TRBJ1-3	TRBV7-8	CASSLARLMSSGNTIYF
TRBJ1-5	TRBV6-5	CASSRIQGDQPQHF
TRBJ1-6	TRBV15	CATAIQGSGNSPLHF
TRBJ1-5	TRBV7-6	CASSRSREQPQHF
TRBJ2-1	TRBV5-1	CASSLGTASYNEQFF
TRBJ1-1	TRBV6-5	CASSYTDGTEAFF
TRBJ1-4	TRBV18	CASSTGTANEKLFF
TRBJ1-1	TRBV11-3	CASSLDLLNTEAFF
TRBJ1-4	TRBV6-5	CASSYSFGGGNEKLFF
TRBJ2-1	TRBV19	CASTEGASYNEQFF
TRBJ1-1	TRBV5-6	CASSLAATEAFF
TRBJ2-1	TRBV7-6	CASSLYHLGPGGDNEQFF
TRBJ2-7	TRBV7-2	CASSLAQYEQYF
TRBJ1-5	TRBV12-3/TRBV12-4	CASSFPRQPQHF
TRBJ2-7	TRBV11-2	CASRRSRTSGFTTYEQYF